A selection of T cell receptor beta chains follows, all from one sample in a study of regulatory T cells in long-lasting Graves disease. Via MiXCR, TCRdb re-called the multiplex PCR reads, giving one row per CDR3 protein. The repertoire includes about 660,000 distinct CDR3 sequences, 30% of them detected once, and roughly 41% sits in the top ten. Sequencing used peripheral blood mononuclear cells (PBMCs), obtained when the disease was refractory, from a patient treated with antithyroid drugs. Receptors were obtained from a female donor with Graves disease. CDR3s include the opening cysteine and the closing phenylalanine or tryptophan.

v_call: TRBV27
j_call: TRBJ1-2
cdr3_aa: CASSQTGPYGYTF

v_call: TRBV4-1
j_call: TRBJ1-4
cdr3_aa: CASSQPLLGTSSEKLFF

v_call: TRBV20-1
j_call: TRBJ1-1
cdr3_aa: CSARAGGRRRWTEAFF

v_call: TRBV20-1
j_call: TRBJ2-5
cdr3_aa: CSARQGAVETQYF

v_call: TRBV20-1
j_call: TRBJ2-5
cdr3_aa: CSAVQGRETQYF

v_call: TRBV6-1
j_call: TRBJ1-5
cdr3_aa: CASSPLVGGQPQHF

v_call: TRBV20-1
j_call: TRBJ2-7
cdr3_aa: CSAPSGRLDEQYF

v_call: TRBV29-1
j_call: TRBJ1-3
cdr3_aa: CSVVGGNSGNTIYF

v_call: TRBV29-1
j_call: TRBJ1-3
cdr3_aa: CSVRPSGNTIYF

v_call: TRBV6-1
j_call: TRBJ1-5
cdr3_aa: CASETGDQPQHF